The 24 T cell receptor beta chains reported below all come from one sample, sequenced in a study of shared clonotypes between healthy human individuals. Only in-frame clones appear in the TCRdb table, and some are missing; sequencing was by immunoSEQ multiplex PCR. Among 2 million to 2.5 million clones listed, 85% to 95% were seen once. Sequences were obtained from naive CD4+ T cells from PBMCs. Subset in this sample: CD45RA+ positively selected. All receptors derive from a man aged 18 to 29 in good health. Some clones in this sample may be carry-over from other donors' samples.

The chain recombines TRBV2 with TRBJ1-2; the D gene is possibly TRBD1 (6 bases). Germline lookup yields CDR1 SNHLY and CDR2 FYNNEI. This CDR3 spans 13 amino acids. V was shortened by 4 bases and J by 7 bases, with 13 bases between the two germline ends. The CDR3 region is CASSAPGASGYTF. The CDR3 DNA is TGTGCCAGCAGTGCCCCGGGGGCGAGTGGCTACACCTTC.

This chain joins TRBV28 and TRBJ1-2; D remains unclear. Germline V gene sequence: CDR1 MDHEN, CDR2 SYDVKM. The CDR3 is made up of 13 amino acids. Trimming stripped 2 bases from V and 4 bases from J, with 8 bases between. CDR3 sequence: CASSLAGSYGYTF. In DNA form, the CDR3 reads TGTGCCAGCAGTTTAGCGGGGAGCTATGGCTACACCTTC.

This sequence joins TRBV5-6 and TRBJ1-5; TRBD1 might be the D (6 bases). CDR1 is SGHDT and CDR2 is YYEEEE in the germline V gene. V dropped 2 bases and J dropped 4 bases, with 10 bases sitting between them. CDR3 size: 14 residues. CDR3 sequence reads: CASSFGGENQPQHF. CDR3 bases: TGTGCCAGCAGCTTTGGGGGCGAGAATCAGCCCCAGCATTTT. Full variable domain (outside the CDR3, taken from reference TRBV5-6 and TRBJ1-5): DAGVTQSPTHLIKTRGQQVTLRCSPKSGHDTVSWYQQALGQGPQFIFQYYEEEERQRGNFPDRFSGHQFPNYSSELNVNALLLGDSALYLCASSFGGENQPQHFGDGTRLSIL.

The gene calls are TRBV28 and TRBJ2-6; no reliable D call. The CDR3 is 14 residues long. Germline V gene sequence: CDR1 MDHEN, CDR2 SYDVKM. Trimming shortened V by 4 bases and J by 0 bases, and 4 bases separated the two germline ends. The CDR3 DNA reads as TGTGCCAGCAGTTGGAACTCTGGGGCCAACGTCCTGACTTTC. Protein sequence: CASSWNSGANVLTF.

The V and J genes are TRBV7-2 and TRBJ1-4; D is possibly TRBD1 (5 bases). V was pared by 5 bases and J by 0 bases, with 7 bases between. This CDR3 comprises 14 residues. Germline V CDR1 and CDR2: SGHTA, FQGNSA. The CDR3 nucleotides read TGTGCCAGCAGCGTGGGACCAACTAATGAAAAACTGTTTTTT. Protein sequence: CASSVGPTNEKLFF.

The chain links TRBV2 to TRBJ1-3; D gene uncertain. Trimming pared 3 bases from V and 4 bases from J, leaving 10 bases between. Germline lookup yields CDR1 SNHLY and CDR2 FYNNEI. This CDR3 is 14 amino acids long. CDR3 sequence: CASSDSPVGNTIYF. DNA of the CDR3: TGTGCCAGCAGTGACTCTCCTGTGGGAAACACCATATATTTT.

This chain connects TRBV28 to TRBJ2-7; TRBD2 aligns across 11 bases. V lost 6 bases, J lost 4 bases, and 5 bases stayed unmatched. The germline CDR1 and CDR2 sequences are MDHEN and SYDVKM. The CDR3 contains 14 residues. The CDR3 coding sequence is TGTGCCAGCAGAACAGGGACTAGCGGTTACGAGCAGTACTTC. Protein product: CASRTGTSGYEQYF.

J is TRBJ2-3 and V is TRBV19, with D possibly being TRBD2 (6 bases). The ends were cut back, 5 bases at V and 1 base at J, with 13 bases in the middle. The CDR3 consists of 15 residues. CDR1 is LNHDA, CDR2 SQIVND, per germline (reference sequence). This CDR3 is CASSPGRLGTDTQYF. The CDR3 DNA reads as TGTGCCAGTAGTCCCGGGAGACTCGGCACAGATACGCAGTATTTT.

This chain joins TRBV5-5 and TRBJ1-5; the match to TRBD1 covers 10 bases. Germline V gene sequence: CDR1 SGHKS, CDR2 YYEKEE (reference sequence). CDR3 length equals 16 residues. Trimming at V came to 2 bases and at J to 7 bases, leaving 9 bases not matched to a gene. CDR3: CASSFLGQGKGQPQHF. As DNA, the CDR3 is TGTGCCAGCAGCTTTCTGGGACAGGGGAAGGGACAGCCCCAGCATTTT. The whole variable domain, filled in from reference TRBV5-5 and TRBJ1-5, reads DAGVTQSPTHLIKTRGQQVTLRCSPISGHKSVSWYQQVLGQGPQFIFQYYEKEERGRGNFPDRFSARQFPNYSSELNVNALLLGDSALYLCASSFLGQGKGQPQHFGDGTRLSIL.

This clone occurred once. The J gene is TRBJ1-6, the V gene TRBV5-8; tentatively, D is TRBD1 (5 bases). V lost 0 bases and J lost 5, with 9 bases in between. Germline CDR1 and CDR2: SGHTS and YDEGEE. The CDR3 spans 15 residues. CDR3 sequence: CASSLGGQNNSPLHF. The DNA of the CDR3 is TGTGCCAGCAGCTTGGGCGGACAAAATAATTCACCCCTCCACTTT.

The chain employs TRBV19 and TRBJ2-3; the D is unclear. Trimming left V 3 bases short and J 0 bases short, with 10 bases between. The CDR3 extends over 15 amino acids. In germline, CDR1 is LNHDA, CDR2 SQIVND (reference sequence). CDR3 amino acids: CASSIGRLSTDTQYF. CDR3 DNA: TGTGCCAGTAGTATCGGACGATTGAGCACAGATACGCAGTATTTT.

The chain uses TRBV10-2 and TRBJ2-1, with 12 bases aligning to TRBD2. V was pared by 0 bases and J by 7 bases, with 7 bases of the junction left unmatched. In germline, CDR1 is WSHSY, CDR2 SAAADI. The CDR3 is made up of 17 amino acids. The CDR3 loop reads CASSESYGLAGKNEQFF. The CDR3 DNA reads as TGCGCCAGCAGTGAGTCCTACGGACTAGCGGGAAAGAATGAGCAGTTCTTC.

This chain links TRBV5-8 with TRBJ2-7, with 10 nucleotides matching TRBD2. This CDR3 region has 16 residues. V lost 2 bases to trimming and J lost 2 bases; unmatched junction nucleotides: 7. Per germline, CDR1 SGHTS and CDR2 YDEGEE. DNA of the CDR3: TGTGCCAGCAGCTTTTCTAGCGGGAGCAGTACCTACGAGCAGTACTTC. This sequence encodes CASSFSSGSSTYEQYF.

The chain uses TRBV7-3 and TRBJ2-1; 8 positions match TRBD2. J lost 8 bases, V lost 2 bases, and 8 bases had no gene match. Germline lookup yields CDR1 SGHTA and CDR2 FQGTGA. The CDR3 has 15 residues. CDR3 DNA sequence: TGTGCCAGCAGCTTAGAGAGCGGGAGTATCGATGAGCAGTTCTTC. Translated: CASSLESGSIDEQFF. Filled out from reference TRBV7-3 and TRBJ2-1, the complete variable domain reads GAGVSQTPSNKVTEKGKYVELRCDPISGHTALYWYRQSLGQGPEFLIYFQGTGAADDSGLPNDRFFAVRPEGSVSTLKIQRTERGDSAVYLCASSLESGSIDEQFFGPGTRLTVL.

The chain has TRBV15 and TRBJ1-5; D gene ambiguous. Trimming left V 8 bases short and J 7 bases short, with 9 bases between. Germline V gives CDR1 LNHNV, CDR2 YYDKDF (reference sequence). This CDR3 has 11 residues. CDR3 sequence reads: CATGMRQPQHF. DNA of the CDR3: TGTGCCACCGGAATGAGGCAGCCCCAGCATTTT.

The V and J genes are TRBV4-1 and TRBJ2-7, with D possibly being TRBD2 (6 bases). CDR1 and CDR2 (germline): MGHRA, YSYEKL. V gave up 0 bases and J gave up 7 bases, with 13 bases separating them. The CDR3 length is 14 residues. The CDR3 is CASSQDTRRGEQYF. CDR3 nucleotide sequence: TGCGCCAGCAGCCAAGACACCAGGAGGGGAGAGCAGTACTTC.

The V and J genes are TRBV9 and TRBJ1-2; TRBD1 agrees at 9 bases. This CDR3 has 14 residues. Per the germline V gene, CDR1 is SGDLS and CDR2 is YYNGEE. With V trimmed by 3 bases and J by 6 bases, 6 bases remained unmatched. The chain's CDR3 is CASSGRGTGHGYTF. The CDR3 nucleotides read TGTGCCAGCAGCGGCCGAGGGACAGGGCATGGCTACACCTTC.

The rearrangement joins TRBV9 to TRBJ2-3; D perhaps matches TRBD1 (5 bases). Trimming left V 4 bases short and J 8 bases short, with 14 bases between. The CDR3 has 13 amino acids. The germline CDR1 and CDR2 sequences are SGDLS and YYNGEE. The CDR3 nucleotides read TGTGCCAGCAGCCTGGCAGGGCTGGCTACGCAGTATTTT. It codes for CASSLAGLATQYF.

This chain joins TRBV7-9 and TRBJ2-5; D might be TRBD2 (5 bases). The germline V gene encodes CDR1 SEHNR and CDR2 FQNEAQ (reference sequence). The CDR3 consists of 14 residues. V lost 5 bases and J lost 2, with 12 bases in between. The CDR3, as DNA: TGTGCCAGCAGCCCGGGGTGGAATCAAGAGACCCAGTACTTC. This translates into CASSPGWNQETQYF.

The gene calls are TRBV28 and TRBJ1-6; possible D gene TRBD1, 5 bases. V lost 6 bases and J 8 bases, leaving 14 bases between the germline ends. CDR1 and CDR2 from the germline V gene are MDHEN and SYDVKM. The CDR3 covers 14 residues. The CDR3 is CASRPGTVDSPLHF. As DNA, the CDR3 is TGTGCCAGCAGACCCGGGACGGTCGATTCACCCCTCCACTTT.

The chain recombines TRBV15 with TRBJ1-2, with D unclear. The CDR3 runs to 14 residues. The germline gives CDR1 LNHNV, CDR2 YYDKDF (reference sequence). V lost 0 bases to trimming and J lost 4 bases, with 9 bases between them. The CDR3 sequence is CATSRDSQVYGYTF. The CDR3 coding sequence is TGTGCCACCAGCAGAGATTCGCAGGTCTATGGCTACACCTTC.

The chain couples TRBV6-5 to TRBJ2-7; TRBD2 matches 10 bases. V shed 5 bases, J shed 5 bases, and the junction held 9 bases outside the gene matches. This CDR3 comprises 15 residues. Germline CDR1 and CDR2: MNHEY and SVGAGI. CDR3 sequence reads: CASSPKSGRAHEQYF. DNA for the CDR3: TGTGCCAGCAGTCCCAAGAGCGGGAGGGCCCACGAGCAGTACTTC.

CDR3 amino acids: CASFLGRKSYEQYF. DNA for the CDR3: TGTGCCAGCTTCCTCGGGCGGAAATCCTACGAGCAGTACTTC. The chain combines TRBV6-5 with TRBJ2-7; unclear D gene. V lost 8 bases and J lost 1, with 15 bases in between. The CDR3 runs 14 residues. Germline V gene lookup returns CDR1 MNHEY and CDR2 SVGAGI.

This chain links TRBV7-2 with TRBJ1-4, with D possibly TRBD1 on 6 matching bases. Trimming cost V 1 base and J 6 bases, with 9 bases left between them. The CDR3 is 14 amino acids. Germline CDR1 SGHTA, CDR2 FQGNSA. For the CDR3, the DNA is TGTGCCAGCAGCTTAGTGGAGGGGGATGAAAAACTGTTTTTT. Encoded protein: CASSLVEGDEKLFF.